The source of this T cell receptor beta chain is a study of TIL therapy for anti-PD-1-resistant metastatic lung cancer. Overall study context: Patients then received nivolumab; progressors got lymphodepletion, TIL and IL-2. Most patients had lung adenocarcinoma. Median tumor mutation burden was under 1.6 mutations per megabase. Whole-study findings and limits: Infused TIL clonotypes partially replaced the baseline blood repertoire, then decayed over months.

Germline-derived CDR1 and CDR2 are MNHNS and SASEGT. The V segment lost 2 bases and the J segment 5 bases; nucleotides outside the gene matches: 18. This CDR3 contains 20 residues. Sequencing used immunoSEQ v3. TCRdb's table, derived via immunoSEQ multiplex PCR, lists solely in-frame clones and lacks some. Altogether about 12,000 clones are present, over 70% being singletons, with the ten largest covering 10%. Time point: pre-treatment sample, taken before nivolumab and TIL therapy. A word on this clone: Its target is not known.

Sample: blood, taken at baseline. The sequence came from a person aged 25 to 85 with non-small cell lung cancer. The chain uses TRBV6-1 and TRBJ2-3; TRBD2 matches 11 bases. The CDR3 nucleotides are TGTGCCAGCAGTGAAATACGGACAGCATTCACTAGCGGGAGTAGAGATACGCAGTATTTT. Translating it yields CASSEIRTAFTSGSRDTQYF.